This is a list of T cell receptor beta chains from one sample in a study of siplizumab effects on memory and regulatory T cells. This table comes from immunoSEQ multiplex PCR, and its TCRdb copy is limited to in-frame clones, with some not included. This sample has roughly 92,000 clones; over 85% occur once, and the top ten carry around 0.3%. Sequenced sample: non-Treg CD4+ T cells sorted from blood. The receptors shown here come from a human donor in good health. CDR3s include the opening cysteine and the closing phenylalanine or tryptophan. D genes are given only for firm matches. Part of the rows lack a size; the others show once, few, many or a class for expanded clones.

D,J,length,size,V,CDR3,DNA
.,TRBJ1-2,17,few,TRBV2,CASSDLLLVTRNYGYTF,TGTGCCAGCAGTGACTTACTTCTGGTTACCCGCAACTATGGCTACACCTTC
.,TRBJ2-7,13,.,TRBV21-1,CASSQHGQYEQYF,TGTGCCAGCAGCCAGCATGGACAGTACGAGCAGTACTTC
.,TRBJ2-3,15,.,TRBV5-1,CASSPRGAYTDTQYF,TGCGCCAGCAGCCCCAGGGGAGCTTACACAGATACGCAGTATTTT
TRBD2,TRBJ2-7,13,.,TRBV18,CASSLGGESEQYF,TGTGCCAGCTCCCTCGGGGGGGAAAGCGAGCAGTACTTC
TRBD1,TRBJ1-5,15,.,TRBV19,CASSIRQGGDQPQHF,TGTGCCAGTAGTATCAGGCAGGGGGGGGATCAGCCCCAGCATTTT
.,TRBJ2-5,15,.,TRBV5-1,CASSLDRVYQETQYF,TGCGCCAGCAGCTTGGATAGGGTGTACCAAGAGACCCAGTACTTC
.,TRBJ2-2,15,.,TRBV7-8,CASSLRQTNTGELFF,TGTGCCAGCAGCTTGAGGCAGACCAACACCGGGGAGCTGTTTTTT
.,TRBJ2-3,14,.,TRBV5-6,CASSLTVGADTQYF,TGTGCCAGCAGCTTGACAGTGGGGGCAGATACGCAGTATTTT
.,TRBJ1-3,17,.,TRBV18,CASSPSGTHISGNTIYF,TGTGCCAGCTCACCATCCGGGACTCACATCTCTGGAAACACCATATATTTT
TRBD2,TRBJ2-7,13,.,TRBV19,CASGRTSLGEQYF,TGTGCCAGTGGGAGGACTAGTCTGGGTGAGCAGTACTTC
.,TRBJ2-1,16,.,TRBV21-1,CASSKEGSPGGNEQFF,TGTGCCAGCAGCAAAGAGGGCAGCCCGGGGGGGAATGAGCAGTTCTTC
.,TRBJ2-3,14,.,TRBV9,CASSAGDHTDTQYF,TGTGCCAGCAGCGCGGGGGACCACACAGATACGCAGTATTTT
.,TRBJ2-7,13,.,TRBV4-2,CASSQVPSGEQYF,TGTGCCAGCAGCCAAGTCCCGTCTGGGGAGCAGTACTTC
TRBD1,TRBJ1-5,14,.,TRBV30,CAWRGTGLNQPQHF,TGTGCCTGGAGGGGGACAGGGCTCAATCAGCCCCAGCATTTT
TRBD1,TRBJ2-7,16,.,TRBV5-8,CASSLVDRVMAYEQYF,TGTGCCAGCAGCTTGGTGGACAGGGTAATGGCCTACGAGCAGTACTTC
.,TRBJ2-7,13,.,TRBV19,CASSSRQNYEQYF,TGTGCCAGTAGTTCTCGACAGAACTACGAGCAGTACTTC
.,TRBJ1-3,14,.,TRBV18,CASSPKGSGNTIYF,TGTGCCAGCTCACCAAAGGGCTCTGGAAACACCATATATTTT
.,TRBJ1-2,17,.,TRBV6-1,CAISESTEGYKDYGYTF,TGTGCCATCAGTGAGTCCACAGAAGGGTATAAGGACTATGGCTACACCTTC
TRBD2,TRBJ2-2,15,once,TRBV6-6,CASRTSGASTGELFF,TGTGCCAGCAGGACCAGCGGGGCTTCCACCGGGGAGCTGTTTTTT
TRBD1,TRBJ1-2,14,.,TRBV4-1,CASSPPDRVRGYTF,TGCGCCAGCAGCCCCCCCGACAGGGTACGTGGCTACACCTTC
.,TRBJ2-7,12,.,TRBV28,CASSLIGYEQYF,TGTGCCAGCAGTTTAATTGGCTACGAGCAGTACTTC
.,TRBJ2-2,13,.,TRBV9,CASSPGTSGELFF,TGTGCCAGCAGCCCGGGTACCTCCGGGGAGCTGTTTTTT
.,TRBJ2-7,13,.,TRBV11-3,CASSSQVFYEQYF,TGTGCCAGCAGTTCCCAGGTGTTCTACGAGCAGTACTTC
.,TRBJ1-2,13,.,TRBV19,CASSTGVQDGYTF,TGTGCCAGTAGTACAGGGGTTCAAGATGGCTACACCTTC
.,TRBJ2-3,16,once,TRBV5-4,CASSFKGLQTTDTQYF,TGTGCCAGCAGCTTCAAGGGACTCCAAACCACAGATACGCAGTATTTT
TRBD1,TRBJ2-7,13,.,TRBV7-6,CASSRDRDYEQYF,TGTGCCAGCAGCAGGGACAGAGACTACGAGCAGTACTTC
.,TRBJ1-2,13,.,TRBV30,CAWSVQGLRGYTF,TGTGCCTGGAGTGTACAGGGCCTCCGGGGCTACACCTTC
.,TRBJ1-2,15,.,TRBV19,CASSIVRLDAYGYTF,TGTGCCAGTAGTATAGTACGCCTGGATGCCTATGGCTACACCTTC
.,TRBJ1-1,15,.,TRBV6-5,CASSYSFGGRPEAFF,TGTGCCAGCAGTTACTCGTTCGGGGGTCGGCCTGAAGCTTTCTTT
.,TRBJ2-5,16,once,TRBV2,CASSEERWRGQETQYF,TGTGCCAGCAGTGAAGAACGTTGGAGGGGACAAGAGACCCAGTACTTC